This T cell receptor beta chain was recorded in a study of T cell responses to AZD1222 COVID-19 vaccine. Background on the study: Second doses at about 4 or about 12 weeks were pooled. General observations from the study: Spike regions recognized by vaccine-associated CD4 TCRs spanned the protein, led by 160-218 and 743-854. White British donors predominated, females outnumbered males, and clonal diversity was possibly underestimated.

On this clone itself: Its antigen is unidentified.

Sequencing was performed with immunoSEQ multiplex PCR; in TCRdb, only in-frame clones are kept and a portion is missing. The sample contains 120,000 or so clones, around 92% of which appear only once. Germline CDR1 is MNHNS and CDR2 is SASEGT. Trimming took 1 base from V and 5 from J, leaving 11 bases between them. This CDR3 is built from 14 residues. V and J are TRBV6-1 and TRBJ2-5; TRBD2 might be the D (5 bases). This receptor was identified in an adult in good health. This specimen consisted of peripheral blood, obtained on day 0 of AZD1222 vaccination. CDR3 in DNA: TGTGCCAGCAGTGAAGATACTAGTCGGGAGACCCAGTACTTC. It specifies CASSEDTSRETQYF.